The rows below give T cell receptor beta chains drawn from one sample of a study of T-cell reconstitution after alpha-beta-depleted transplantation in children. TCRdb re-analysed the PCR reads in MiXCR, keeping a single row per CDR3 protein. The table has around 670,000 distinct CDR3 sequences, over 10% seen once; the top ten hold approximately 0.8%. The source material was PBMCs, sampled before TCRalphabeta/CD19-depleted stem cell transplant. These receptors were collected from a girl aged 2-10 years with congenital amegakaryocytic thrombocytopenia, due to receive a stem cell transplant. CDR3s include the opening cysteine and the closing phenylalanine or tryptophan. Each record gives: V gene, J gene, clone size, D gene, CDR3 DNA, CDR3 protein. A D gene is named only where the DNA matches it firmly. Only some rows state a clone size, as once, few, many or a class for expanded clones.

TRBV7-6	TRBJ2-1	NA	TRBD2	TGTGCCAGCAGCCATTATCAACTAGCGCGGTACAATGAGCAGTTCTTC	CASSHYQLARYNEQFF
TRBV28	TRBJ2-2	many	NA	TGTGCCAGCAGTTCCTTTCGGGGATTTATGGACACCGGGGAGCTGTTTTTT	CASSSFRGFMDTGELFF
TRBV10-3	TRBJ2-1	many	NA	TGTGCCACCACGACAGGGGAGGGCTCCTACAATGAGCAGTTCTTC	CATTTGEGSYNEQFF
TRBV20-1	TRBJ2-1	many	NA	TGCAGTGCTACCGACAGCCTTAACTACAATGAGCAGTTCTTC	CSATDSLNYNEQFF
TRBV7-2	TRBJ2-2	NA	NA	TGTCCCAGCAGCTTAGCGGTACCCGCGAACACCGGGGAGCTGTTTTTT	CPSSLAVPANTGELFF
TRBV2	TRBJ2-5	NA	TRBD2	TGTGCCAGCAGGAAGGGGACTAGCGGGCTTCAAGAGACCCAGTACTTC	CASRKGTSGLQETQYF
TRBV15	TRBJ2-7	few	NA	TGTGCCACCAGCAGAGATACGGGGGCCGAGCAGTACTTC	CATSRDTGAEQYF
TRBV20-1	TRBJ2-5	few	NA	TGCAGTGCCAGCTTCCCGGGACACCCTGAAGGGACCCAGTACTTC	CSASFPGHPEGTQYF
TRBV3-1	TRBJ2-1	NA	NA	TGTGCCAGCAGCCATGGGTCCAACTACAATGAGCAGTTCTTC	CASSHGSNYNEQFF
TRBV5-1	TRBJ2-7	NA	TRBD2	TGCGCCAGCAGCTTGATTGGGACTAGCGGCTCCTACGAGCAGTACTTC	CASSLIGTSGSYEQYF
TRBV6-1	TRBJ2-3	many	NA	TGTGCCAGCAGTAAAGGACCGGGCATGGATACGCAGTATTTT	CASSKGPGMDTQYF
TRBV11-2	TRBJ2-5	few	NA	TGTGCCAGCAGCTTGGAGCTGCGGGTTGCGGAGACCCAGTACTTC	CASSLELRVAETQYF
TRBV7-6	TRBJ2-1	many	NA	TGTGCCAGCAGCTTAGTATCCGGGAGCTTAGACGATGAGCAGTTCTTC	CASSLVSGSLDDEQFF
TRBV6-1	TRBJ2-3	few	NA	TGTGCCAGCAGATTGACAAGGTCTAGCACAGATACGCAGTATTTT	CASRLTRSSTDTQYF
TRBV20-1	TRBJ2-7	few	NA	TGCAGTGCACGAGGGTTAGCCCCCGAGCGCGAGCAGTACTTC	CSARGLAPEREQYF
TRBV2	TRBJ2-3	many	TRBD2	TGTGCCAGCGAACGGTCCGCGGGAGAGGCAGATACGCAGTATTTT	CASERSAGEADTQYF
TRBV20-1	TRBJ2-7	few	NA	TGCAGTGCTAGAGATCTCGGGGAGGACCCCTACGAGCAGTACTTC	CSARDLGEDPYEQYF
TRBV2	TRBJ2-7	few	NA	TGTGCCAGCAATCTAGACTGGGGCTACGAGCAGTACTTC	CASNLDWGYEQYF
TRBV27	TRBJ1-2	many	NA	TGTGCCAGCAGTTTTTTCCATAACAGCGACTATGGCTACACCTTC	CASSFFHNSDYGYTF
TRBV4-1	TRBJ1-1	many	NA	TGCGCCAGCAGCTATACGTACAGAGTGAACACTGAAGCTTTCTTT	CASSYTYRVNTEAFF
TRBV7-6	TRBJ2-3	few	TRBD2	TGTGCCAGCACCTTAGGAGGACGGGAGGTAGATACGCAGTATTTT	CASTLGGREVDTQYF
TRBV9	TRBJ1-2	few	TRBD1	TGTGCCAGCAGCGTGGGGACAGAGAGTTATGGCTACACCTTC	CASSVGTESYGYTF
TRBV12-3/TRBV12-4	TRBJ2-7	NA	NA	TGTGCCAGCAGTTTTGGGGGGCCCGAGCAGTACTTC	CASSFGGPEQYF
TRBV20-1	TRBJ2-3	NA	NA	TGCAGTGCCCAAGTGGGAGATACGCAGTATTTT	CSAQVGDTQYF
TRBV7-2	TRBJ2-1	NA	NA	TGTGCCAGCAGCTTACCCTCATCTCTAGAGAGAAAGTTCTTC	CASSLPSSLERKFF
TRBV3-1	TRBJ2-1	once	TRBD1	TGTGCCAGCAGCGCCGGGACAGATTATGATGAGCAGTTCTTC	CASSAGTDYDEQFF
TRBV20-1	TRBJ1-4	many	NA	TGCAGTGCTAGCGGGGCTACTGAAAAACTGTTTTTT	CSASGATEKLFF
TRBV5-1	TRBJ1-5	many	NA	TGCGCCAGCAGCTACTATAGCAATCAGCCCCAGCATTTT	CASSYYSNQPQHF
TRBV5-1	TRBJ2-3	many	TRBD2	TGCGCCAGCAACAGACTAGCGGGAGCAGATACGCAGTATTTT	CASNRLAGADTQYF